A selection of T cell receptor beta chains follows, all from one sample in a study of post-analysis software for immune sequencing data. TCRdb reprocessed the PCR reads via MiXCR and lists one record per CDR3 protein. The sample lists roughly 620,000 distinct CDR3 sequences; around 44% were seen once. The sample taken for sequencing was blood. Receptors originate from a girl aged 10-17 years with multiple sclerosis. Both conserved end residues are part of each CDR3. A D gene is named only where the DNA matches it firmly. Rows give clone size only sometimes, using once, few, many, or a class for an expanded clone.

TRBD2	TRBJ2-6	NA	TRBV29-1	TGCAGCGTTCTGGGGGGGACTGGGGCCAACGTCCTGACTTTC	CSVLGGTGANVLTF
TRBD2	TRBJ2-7	NA	TRBV6-5	TGTGCCAGCAGTTACTGGCTAGCGGGGACCTACGAGCAGTACTTC	CASSYWLAGTYEQYF
NA	TRBJ1-5	NA	TRBV12-3/TRBV12-4	TGTGCCAGCAGCCCCCGGGTGTATCAGCCCCAGCATTTT	CASSPRVYQPQHF
NA	TRBJ1-2	few	TRBV27	TGTGCCAGCAGTCTAAAGGGGTTGGGGGGCTATGGCTACACCTTC	CASSLKGLGGYGYTF
NA	TRBJ1-6	NA	TRBV2	TGTGCCAGCAGTGAAAAAAGGGTGGGTTCACCCCTCCACTTT	CASSEKRVGSPLHF
NA	TRBJ1-2	NA	TRBV4-1	TGCACCAGCAGCCAAGATTGGCGGAAAATCGAACGGATCTATGGCTACACCTTC	CTSSQDWRKIERIYGYTF
TRBD1	TRBJ2-7	NA	TRBV7-6	TGTGCCAGCAGCTTGACAGGGGGCTACTCCTACGAGCAGTACTTC	CASSLTGGYSYEQYF
NA	TRBJ2-5	few	TRBV12-3/TRBV12-4	TGTGCCAGCAGTCCTGGGATAGCGGCGAGCGAAGAGACCCAGTACTTC	CASSPGIAASEETQYF
TRBD2	TRBJ2-3	few	TRBV7-8	TGTGCCAGCAGCGTGAGCGGGACTCCACGCACAGATACGCAGTATTTT	CASSVSGTPRTDTQYF
NA	TRBJ2-7	NA	TRBV5-1	TGCGCCAGCAGCCCGACCGGGACGGGGTACTACGAGCAGTACTTC	CASSPTGTGYYEQYF
TRBD2	TRBJ2-3	NA	TRBV13	TGTGCCAGCAGCACAATGCGCGGGACTAGCAGGACCACAGATACGCAGTATTTT	CASSTMRGTSRTTDTQYF
TRBD2	TRBJ2-1	few	TRBV11-2	TGTGCCAGCAGCTTAGCCATCATCGGCGGGAGTATTCGAGAGCAGTTCTTC	CASSLAIIGGSIREQFF
NA	TRBJ2-3	once	TRBV18	TGTGCCAGCTCACCACTGGCAGTGAACACAGATACGCAGTATTTT	CASSPLAVNTDTQYF
NA	TRBJ1-1	NA	TRBV5-5	TGTGCCAGCAGCTTGGAAGGGGCCAGGGCCGTTGGGGCTGAAGCTTTCTTT	CASSLEGARAVGAEAFF
NA	TRBJ2-7	NA	TRBV27	TGTGCCAGCAGTTTAACTATGAGCTCCTACGAGCAGTACTTC	CASSLTMSSYEQYF
NA	TRBJ2-4	NA	TRBV2	TGTGCCAGTAGTGAGGACCTAGCCAAAAACATTCAGTACTTC	CASSEDLAKNIQYF
NA	TRBJ2-2	NA	TRBV12-3/TRBV12-4	TGTGCCAGCAGTTTAGAAACCCGTTTCCGAGGGCAGGAGGGCGGGGAGCTGTTTTTT	CASSLETRFRGQEGGELFF
NA	TRBJ2-7	NA	TRBV6-1	TGTGCCAGCAGTGAATTTCCAGGTAACAGTACCTACGAGCAGTACTTC	CASSEFPGNSTYEQYF
NA	TRBJ1-2	NA	TRBV7-8	TGTGCCAGCAGCCACAGGCAGTCCTATGGCTACACCTTC	CASSHRQSYGYTF
NA	TRBJ1-2	few	TRBV20-1	TGCAGTGCTAGAGAATCGATCTCCAACGGCTACACCTTC	CSARESISNGYTF
TRBD2	TRBJ2-5	few	TRBV4-1	TGCGCCAGCAGCCAAGAAGCTAGCGGGCCTCCGTCTCAGTACTTC	CASSQEASGPPSQYF
NA	TRBJ2-3	many	TRBV12-3/TRBV12-4	TGTGCCAGCAGCTTAGGCCGGGGAACAGATACGCAGTATTTT	CASSLGRGTDTQYF
NA	TRBJ2-1	few	TRBV7-7	TGTGCCAGCAGCTTAGAAGGGTCCAGTGAGCAGTTCTTC	CASSLEGSSEQFF
NA	TRBJ2-3	NA	TRBV20-1	TGCAGTGCTAGAGTGGCGGAGCGGATCACAGATACGCAGTATTTT	CSARVAERITDTQYF
NA	TRBJ1-1	few	TRBV12-3/TRBV12-4	TGTGCCAGCAGAAACCTAGTAGGAGGCACTGAAGCTTTCTTT	CASRNLVGGTEAFF
NA	TRBJ1-1	NA	TRBV7-8	TGTGCCAGCAGCTTACACTCGGGGAACACTGAAGCTTTCTTT	CASSLHSGNTEAFF
TRBD1	TRBJ2-7	NA	TRBV10-1	TGCGCCAGCAGTGGCCTTCGGGGGGACAGGGGCGACGAGCAGTACTTC	CASSGLRGDRGDEQYF
NA	TRBJ2-2	NA	TRBV7-7	TGTGCCAGCAGCTTATTACCTAGCCCGAACACCGGGGAGCTGTTTTTT	CASSLLPSPNTGELFF
NA	TRBJ2-7	few	TRBV4-1	TGCGCCAGCAGCCAAATACTTCAGGGCTACGAGCAGTACTTC	CASSQILQGYEQYF
TRBD2	TRBJ2-3	NA	TRBV6-4	TGTGCCAGCAAGTTGACGAAGGGCCCTAGCGGGAGATACACAGATACGCAGTATTTT	CASKLTKGPSGRYTDTQYF
NA	TRBJ2-5	NA	TRBV5-1	TGCGCCAGCGGGGGCCCCATTGCAGAGACCCAGTACTTC	CASGGPIAETQYF
NA	TRBJ1-2	NA	TRBV28	TGTGCCAGCAGTTTATCCGCCTGGGGAAACTATGGCTACACCTTC	CASSLSAWGNYGYTF
NA	TRBJ2-7	few	TRBV12-3/TRBV12-4	TGTGCCAGCAGTCCCCCTGGACTTTCCTACGAGCAGTACTTC	CASSPPGLSYEQYF
TRBD1	TRBJ2-3	NA	TRBV25-1	TGTGCCAGCGGACAGGGGACCCCAGATACGCAGTATTTT	CASGQGTPDTQYF
NA	TRBJ1-2	few	TRBV12-3/TRBV12-4	TGTGCCAGTACGCGAGGGCGGGATGGCTACACCTTC	CASTRGRDGYTF
TRBD2	TRBJ2-7	NA	TRBV12-3/TRBV12-4	TGTGCCAGCAGCCGGGCGCCGGGACTAGCGGGAGGAAGATACTCCTACGAGCAGTACTTC	CASSRAPGLAGGRYSYEQYF
TRBD1	TRBJ1-1	NA	TRBV5-1	TGCGCCAGCAGCTTGGATGGGACAGGGGTAAACACTGAAGCTTTCTTT	CASSLDGTGVNTEAFF
NA	TRBJ2-1	few	TRBV6-6	TGTGCCAGCAGCTCCCGGACTCAGAGCTCCTACAATGAGCAGTTCTTC	CASSSRTQSSYNEQFF
NA	TRBJ1-2	few	TRBV20-1	TGCAGTGCTACCCTAGTTGGGGGGAACTATGGCTACACCTTC	CSATLVGGNYGYTF
NA	TRBJ1-2	NA	TRBV7-9	TGTGCCAGAACGACGGACGGGCCCTATGGCTACACCTTC	CARTTDGPYGYTF
NA	TRBJ1-2	NA	TRBV2	TGTGCCAGCAGTGAAAGAAACGGCTACTATGGCTACACCTTC	CASSERNGYYGYTF
TRBD1	TRBJ1-2	NA	TRBV12-3/TRBV12-4	TGTGCCAGCAGTTTTCAGGGGCAGGGGGCGAGTGGCTACACCTTC	CASSFQGQGASGYTF
NA	TRBJ2-1	NA	TRBV6-6	TGTGCCAGCAGTGATGGACACTACAATGAGCAGTTCTTC	CASSDGHYNEQFF
TRBD2	TRBJ2-1	NA	TRBV20-1	TGCAGTGCTAGAAATGTTGCGGGGGGGCCGGAGGAGCAGTTCTTC	CSARNVAGGPEEQFF
TRBD1	TRBJ1-1	NA	TRBV5-1	TGCGCCAGCAGCTTGGTGACAGGGGTATTCGCTGAAGCTTTCTTT	CASSLVTGVFAEAFF
TRBD1	TRBJ1-1	NA	TRBV7-9	TGTGCCAGCAGCTCCCACAGGGGTAACACTGAAGCTTTCTTT	CASSSHRGNTEAFF
NA	TRBJ2-5	NA	TRBV6-6	TGTGCCAGCACATCGGGACACAAGACCCAGTACTTC	CASTSGHKTQYF
NA	TRBJ1-2	NA	TRBV20-1	TGCAGTGCCCCCACTCCGAGACAGGACCGGGGCTACACCTTC	CSAPTPRQDRGYTF
NA	TRBJ2-2	NA	TRBV27	TGTGCCAGCAGTCCTCTGGGCGGGTCGAACACCGGGGAGCTGTTTTTT	CASSPLGGSNTGELFF
NA	TRBJ2-5	many	TRBV10-3	TGTGCCATCAGTGATCCCACTACGACAGTCCAAGAGACCCAGTACTTC	CAISDPTTTVQETQYF
NA	TRBJ2-1	few	TRBV4-1	TGCGCCAGCAGCCCGGCGGGGATAAACAATGAGCAGTTCTTC	CASSPAGINNEQFF
NA	TRBJ1-5	NA	TRBV12-3/TRBV12-4	TGTGCCAGCAGCCACGACTTATACCACCAGCCCCAGCATTTT	CASSHDLYHQPQHF
NA	TRBJ2-3	NA	TRBV3-1	TGTGCCAGCACCGCGGATCACGAGAAATCCACAGATACGCAGTATTTT	CASTADHEKSTDTQYF
TRBD1	TRBJ2-3	NA	TRBV12-3/TRBV12-4	TGTGCCAGCAGTTGGGACAGCCTCACAGATACGCAGTATTTT	CASSWDSLTDTQYF
TRBD1	TRBJ2-7	few	TRBV15	TGTGCCACCAGCAGAGCCCTACGACAGGGGGTCTACGAGCAGTACTTC	CATSRALRQGVYEQYF